This T cell receptor (beta chain) was documented in a study of blood T cells in healthy people across ages. Points from the study as a whole: For the donors, CMV status was unknown and possibly confounded expanded clonotype changes. Strong correlation linked observed beta diversity and percent naive T cells.

V lost 0 bases and J lost 4, with 11 bases in between. This CDR3 has 15 residues. Per the germline V gene, CDR1 is SGHRS and CDR2 is YFSETQ. This clonotype has more than one count but fewer than ten. Its matching antigen is unknown. Donors were systemically healthy Caucasian individuals from Russia aged 6 to 90 years. Next came a second PCR, run for about 7 to 12 cycles, which used a sample-barcoded 5' primer along with a J-beta primer mix. TCRdb independently ran MiXCR on the 5' RACE reads; one entry per CDR3 protein. The sample contains some 1 million distinct CDR3 sequences, 40% to 50% of which appear only once.

The chain combines TRBV5-1 with TRBJ2-1; D remains ambiguous. This receptor was taken from a woman aged 60 to 75 in good health. The sequenced material came from blood. In DNA, the CDR3 is TGCGCCAGCAGCTTGGATGGGGAAGTGTACAATGAGCAGTTCTTC. The encoded protein is CASSLDGEVYNEQFF.